These 18 T cell receptor beta chains originate from one sample sequenced in a study of persistence of HIV-infected CD4 T cells. Cells were stimulated with overlapping HIV-1 Gag 15-mer peptides. Memory cells lacking CD40L and CD69 with high CD45RO were sorted. The immunoSEQ assay was version 4, run in survey mode. TCRdb's table, derived via immunoSEQ multiplex PCR, lists solely in-frame clones and lacks some. The table has about 64,000 clones, just under 75% seen once. Their specific antigens are unknown. This sample comprised CD4+ T cells sorted from PBMCs after approximately 18-hour stimulation, obtained from a patient who received antiretroviral therapy. The receptors shown here come from an adult man with HIV who was CMV-seropositive.

The chain carries TRBV6-5 and TRBJ1-1, with D unclear. V was pared by 7 bases and J by 2 bases, with 14 bases between. The germline gives CDR1 MNHEY, CDR2 SVGAGI. This CDR3 region has 14 residues. Here the CDR3 reads CASTHYYGNTEAFF. In DNA, the CDR3 is TGTGCCAGCACTCATTATTATGGAAACACTGAAGCTTTCTTT.

The CDR3 DNA sequence: TGTGCCAGCAGTTATGAGGGCAGTAATGAAAAACTGTTTTTT. This sequence encodes CASSYEGSNEKLFF. The V and J genes are TRBV6-6 and TRBJ1-4; the D is unclear. V was clipped by 3 bases and J by 4 bases, with 9 bases between them. CDR3 length equals 14 residues. Germline V lookup: CDR1 MNHNY, CDR2 SVGAGI (reference sequence).

J is TRBJ1-2 and V is TRBV19; TRBD1 aligns across 9 bases. After removal of 7 bases from V and 8 bases from J, the junction contained 11 bases not matched to a gene. There are 14 residues in the CDR3. CDR1 and CDR2 from the germline V gene are LNHDA and SQIVND (reference sequence). In DNA, the CDR3 is TGTGCCAGTAATACGCGGAGGACAGGGGAAGGCTACACCTTC. Its translation: CASNTRRTGEGYTF.

The table lists this clone with a few counts. This chain connects TRBV2 to TRBJ2-7; 7 nucleotides match TRBD2. Unmatched junction bases numbered 11, after V lost 8 bases and J lost 1 base. The CDR3 consists of 15 residues. Germline CDR1 SNHLY, CDR2 FYNNEI. The CDR3 DNA sequence: TGTGCCAGCTTCGCGCGGCAAGCGGGGTCCTACGAGCAGTACTTC. Protein: CASFARQAGSYEQYF.

This clone was counted only a few times. V usage is TRBV3-1 (or the pseudogene TRBV3-2) and J usage is TRBJ1-5; D is perhaps TRBD1 (5 bases). This CDR3 region has 14 residues. Germline loops: CDR1 LGHDT, CDR2 YNNKEL (reference sequence). V dropped 2 bases and J dropped 7 bases, with 12 bases sitting between them. The CDR3 here is CASSQNRQSQPQHF. The CDR3 nucleotides read TGTGCCAGCAGCCAAAACCGACAGTCCCAGCCCCAGCATTTT.

This chain connects TRBV7-3 to TRBJ2-1; 13 bases agree with TRBD2. CDR1 is SGHTA, CDR2 FQGTGA, per germline. The CDR3 loop spans 17 amino acids. J was trimmed by 8 bases and V by 1 base; bases with no gene match: 8. CDR3 protein: CASSLRATSGGADEQFF. DNA for the CDR3: TGTGCCAGCAGCTTAAGGGCTACTAGCGGGGGGGCTGATGAGCAGTTCTTC.

This clone was counted between two and nine times. This chain uses TRBV6-5 with TRBJ1-4; D is perhaps TRBD1 (5 bases). The CDR3 has 14 amino acids. Trimming removed 7 bases from V and 6 bases from J, with 15 bases in between. Germline V gives CDR1 MNHEY, CDR2 SVGAGI. The CDR3 DNA reads TGTGCCAGCACCTTTAGGGGAGCTGATGAAAAACTGTTTTTT. This translates into CASTFRGADEKLFF.

This clone was detected a few times. The J gene is TRBJ1-6, the V gene TRBV28; TRBD1 aligns across 9 bases. The germline V gene encodes CDR1 MDHEN and CDR2 SYDVKM. This CDR3 spans 15 amino acids. Trimming cost V 5 bases and J 7 bases; bases outside gene matches: 6. The CDR3 DNA reads TGTGCCAGCAGTCGCGACAGGGGGGGGAATTCACCCCTCCACTTT. It encodes CASSRDRGGNSPLHF.

The chain has TRBV9 and TRBJ1-6; D is possibly TRBD1 (5 bases). V was shortened by 4 bases and J by 7 bases, with 12 bases between the two germline ends. The CDR3 contains 14 residues. Germline CDR1 is SGDLS and CDR2 is YYNGEE. CDR3 coding DNA: TGTGCCAGCAGCTTCCAAGGGGCAAATTCACCCCTCCACTTT. The encoded protein is CASSFQGANSPLHF.

This clone is classed as medium-sized. One end of the junction is discordant with germline, which a read error may explain. This chain connects TRBV28 to TRBJ2-3, with TRBD2 identical over 15 bases. CDR1 and CDR2 from the germline V gene are MDHEN and SYDVKM. The CDR3 is made up of 15 amino acids. The CDR3 DNA follows: TGTGCCAGCACCCCCGGGACTAGCGGGGGGTCTCTAGAGGTTTTT. This encodes CASTPGTSGGSLEVF. The full variable domain, rest sourced from reference TRBV28 and TRBJ2-3, is DVKVTQSSRYLVKRTGEKVFLECVQDMDHENMFWYRQDPGLGLRLIYFSYDVKMKEKGDIPEGYSVSREKKERFSLILESASTNQTSMYLCASTPGTSGGSLEVFGPGTRLTVL.

The chain links TRBV19 to TRBJ1-2, with D possibly matching TRBD1 (6 bases). Germline V gene data show CDR1 as LNHDA and CDR2 as SQIVND (reference sequence). V lost 6 bases to trimming and J lost 2 bases, with 10 bases between them. The CDR3 covers 13 residues. In DNA, the CDR3 is TGTGCCAGTAGGCCGGACAGCAACTATGGCTACACCTTC. It yields the protein CASRPDSNYGYTF.

On this clone itself: This specimen includes other DNA sequences encoding the same CDR3. The V and J genes are TRBV6-5 and TRBJ2-7, with no clear D. Trimming left V 0 bases short and J 4 bases short, with 7 bases between. Germline V lookup: CDR1 MNHEY, CDR2 SVGAGI. The CDR3 loop spans 13 amino acids. The CDR3 protein is CASSYSEGYEQYF. Written as DNA, the CDR3 is TGTGCCAGCAGTTACTCTGAAGGTTACGAGCAGTACTTC.

V usage is TRBV19 and J usage is TRBJ2-5; 10 nucleotides align to TRBD2. V trimming: 3 bases; J trimming: 5 bases; junction bases outside the gene matches: 9. The CDR3 consists of 16 residues. Germline values: CDR1 LNHDA, CDR2 SQIVND (reference sequence). CDR3 protein: CASSMQVAGGRETQYF. CDR3 in DNA: TGTGCCAGTAGTATGCAGGTAGCGGGGGGCCGGGAGACCCAGTACTTC.

The chain uses TRBV2 and TRBJ1-2, with D perhaps TRBD1 (5 bases). Trimming cost V 6 bases and J 4 bases, with 18 bases left between them. Germline CDR1 reads SNHLY; CDR2 reads FYNNEI. This CDR3 is 15 amino acids long. CDR3 coding DNA: TGTGCCAGCAGACATCATACGACAGATAGCTATGGCTACACCTTC. Its translation: CASRHHTTDSYGYTF.

The chain is built from TRBV5-6 and TRBJ1-4, with D perhaps TRBD1 (6 bases). CDR1 is SGHDT and CDR2 is YYEEEE in the germline V gene. V lost 1 base, J lost 8 bases, and 9 bases lay in between. The CDR3 loop spans 13 amino acids. CDR3 sequence reads: CASSLPTGEKLFF. Here the CDR3 DNA reads TGTGCCAGCAGCTTGCCTACAGGGGAAAAACTGTTTTTT.

The chain combines TRBV10-3 with TRBJ1-4, with no clear D. Per germline, CDR1 ENHRY and CDR2 SYGVKD. Trimming cost V 3 bases and J 8 bases, with 7 bases left between them. CDR3 length: 12 residues. CDR3 bases: TGTGCCATCAGTGACAGTAGGGAAAAACTGTTTTTT. It specifies CAISDSREKLFF.

The V call is TRBV18, the J call TRBJ2-2, with no clear D. The CDR3 totals 15 residues. Per germline, CDR1 KGHSH and CDR2 LQKENI. The V gene lost 3 bases and the J gene lost 4 bases, with 12 bases spanning the gap. The CDR3 region is CASSPTEIGTGELFF. The CDR3, as DNA: TGTGCCAGCTCACCGACGGAAATCGGCACCGGGGAGCTGTTTTTT.

The chain recombines TRBV2 with TRBJ1-3; the match to TRBD1 covers 7 bases. V dropped 5 bases and J dropped 0; count of bases not matched to a gene: 4. There are 15 residues in the CDR3. Germline V CDR1 and CDR2: SNHLY, FYNNEI. The CDR3 DNA sequence: TGTGCCAGCAGTTATCAGGGGGACTCTGGAAACACCATATATTTT. This translates into CASSYQGDSGNTIYF.